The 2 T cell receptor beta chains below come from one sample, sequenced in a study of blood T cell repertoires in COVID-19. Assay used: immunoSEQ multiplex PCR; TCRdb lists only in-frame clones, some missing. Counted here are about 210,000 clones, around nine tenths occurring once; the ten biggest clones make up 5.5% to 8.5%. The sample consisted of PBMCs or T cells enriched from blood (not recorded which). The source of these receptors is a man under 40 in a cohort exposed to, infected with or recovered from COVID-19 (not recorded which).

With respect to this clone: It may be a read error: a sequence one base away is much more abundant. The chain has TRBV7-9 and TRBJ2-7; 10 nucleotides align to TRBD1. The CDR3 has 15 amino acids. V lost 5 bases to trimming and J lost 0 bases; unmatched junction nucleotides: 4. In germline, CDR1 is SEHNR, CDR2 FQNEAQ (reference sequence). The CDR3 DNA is TGTGCCAGCAGCCGCCGGGACAGGGGCTCCTACGAGCAGTACTTC. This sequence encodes CASSRRDRGSYEQYF.

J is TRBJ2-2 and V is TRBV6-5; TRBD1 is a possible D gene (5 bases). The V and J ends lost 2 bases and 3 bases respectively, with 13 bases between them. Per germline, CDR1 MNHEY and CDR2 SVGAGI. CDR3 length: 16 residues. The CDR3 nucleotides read TGTGCCAGCAGTTACCGTCGGACACCCCACACCGGGGAGCTGTTTTTT. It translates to CASSYRRTPHTGELFF.